These 19 T cell receptor beta chains share one sample of origin, sequenced in a study of cytomegalovirus exposure and HLA in healthy donors. In the PCR, 60 Vbeta and 13 Jbeta primers were used. Data came from immunoSEQ multiplex PCR; TCRdb stores just in-frame clones and leaves some out. Counted here are roughly 200,000 clones, about four fifths occurring once; the ten biggest clones make up approximately 1.6%. The specimen sequenced was PBMCs. All receptors derive from a middle-aged man in good health and CMV-seropositive.

The chain joins TRBV27 to TRBJ2-1; 8 nucleotides line up with TRBD2. The CDR3 covers 15 residues. Germline trimming cut 5 bases from V and 7 bases from J; bases unmatched to any gene: 10. Germline V CDR1 and CDR2: MNHEY, SMNVEV (reference sequence). CDR3 amino acids: CASSPPGTGGNEQFF. The CDR3 nucleotides are TGTGCCAGCAGTCCGCCCGGGACGGGAGGGAATGAGCAGTTCTTC.

The rearrangement joins TRBV5-1 to TRBJ1-1; 7 nucleotides agree with TRBD1. Germline V gene lookup returns CDR1 SGHRS and CDR2 YFSETQ. The J segment lost 3 bases and the V segment lost 5 bases, leaving 4 bases of the junction unmatched. This CDR3 is built from 13 residues. As DNA, the CDR3 is TGCGCCAGCAGTCCTCAGGGGGACACTGAAGCTTTCTTT. It yields the protein CASSPQGDTEAFF.

The chain couples TRBV19 to TRBJ2-7; D gene ambiguous. V lost 4 bases, J lost 7 bases, and 8 bases lay in between. Per germline, CDR1 LNHDA and CDR2 SQIVND (reference sequence). The CDR3 spans 11 residues. The CDR3 DNA is TGTGCCAGTAGTACCCACAAAGAGCAGTACTTC. Translating it yields CASSTHKEQYF.

This clone turned up a few times. The J gene is TRBJ2-1, the V gene TRBV6-5; TRBD2 might be the D (6 bases). CDR1 is MNHEY and CDR2 is SVGAGI in the germline V gene. The V gene lost 6 bases and the J gene lost 8 bases, with 14 bases spanning the gap. The CDR3 is 13 residues long. In DNA form, the CDR3 reads TGTGCCAGCAGCCTACGCGGGGTCCATGAGCAGTTCTTC. Its protein product is CASSLRGVHEQFF.

This sequence joins TRBV9 and TRBJ1-2, with 9 bases matching TRBD1. Germline V gives CDR1 SGDLS, CDR2 YYNGEE. This CDR3 has 14 amino acids. V lost 4 bases and J lost 5; bases outside the gene matches: 6. CDR3 bases: TGTGCCAGCAGCTCCCCAGGGACAGGGTATGGCTACACCTTC. It translates to CASSSPGTGYGYTF.

The chain couples TRBV29-1 to TRBJ2-1; TRBD2 matches 15 bases. Trimming cost V 4 bases and J 8 bases; bases outside gene matches: 6. CDR1 and CDR2 from the germline V gene are SQVTM and ANQGSEA. CDR3 size: 15 residues. The DNA for the CDR3 is TGCAGCGTTGCTGGACTAGCGGGAGGGCCGGATGAGCAGTTCTTC. Amino acid sequence: CSVAGLAGGPDEQFF.

This clone was found a few times. The chain recombines TRBV2 with TRBJ2-5; D unclear. The CDR3 covers 15 residues. Germline V gene lookup returns CDR1 SNHLY and CDR2 FYNNEI. Deletions cut 1 base from V and 2 bases from J, with 11 bases between. The chain's CDR3 is CASSEGPVTQETQYF. The CDR3 nucleotides are TGTGCCAGCAGTGAAGGTCCGGTAACTCAAGAGACCCAGTACTTC.

The rearrangement links TRBV10-1 to TRBJ2-1, with a weak D call TRBD1 (6 bases). The CDR3 sequence is 13 residues long. Trimming cost V 2 bases and J 9 bases, with 11 bases left between them. CDR1 and CDR2 from the germline V gene are WNHNN and SYGVQD (reference sequence). The CDR3 region is CASSEAGVGEQFF. As DNA, the CDR3 is TGCGCCAGCAGTGAGGCAGGGGTTGGTGAGCAGTTCTTC.

The genes are TRBV4-2 and TRBJ1-1; TRBD1 matches at 7 bases. Germline CDR1 and CDR2: LGHNA and YNFKEQ. V gave up 0 bases and J gave up 2 bases; unmatched junction bases: 9. This CDR3 is 17 amino acids long. DNA of the CDR3: TGTGCCAGCAGCCAAGATCTGGACAGGAGGCGTAACACTGAAGCTTTCTTT. Amino acids: CASSQDLDRRRNTEAFF.

V and J are TRBV5-1 and TRBJ2-5; TRBD2 aligns across 9 bases. Unmatched junction bases numbered 3, after V lost 4 bases and J lost 5 bases. This CDR3 is built from 13 residues. The germline CDR1 and CDR2 sequences are SGHRS and YFSETQ. CDR3: CASSVAGVETQYF. CDR3 nucleotide sequence: TGCGCCAGCAGCGTAGCGGGAGTGGAGACCCAGTACTTC.

This clone was seen only a few times. The rearrangement links TRBV7-9 to TRBJ2-7; no reliable D call. CDR3 length: 13 residues. Germline CDR1 reads SEHNR; CDR2 reads FQNEAQ (reference sequence). Trimming took 5 bases from V and 2 from J, leaving 10 bases between them. Written as DNA, the CDR3 is TGTGCCAGCAGCCTCACTCTAACCTACGAGCAGTACTTC. Translation gives CASSLTLTYEQYF.

The chain is built from TRBV7-9 and TRBJ1-2; D might be TRBD1 (5 bases). The germline V and J ends were trimmed by 5 bases and 4 bases, with 20 bases remaining between them. Germline lookup yields CDR1 SEHNR and CDR2 FQNEAQ (reference sequence). This CDR3 is 16 amino acids long. CDR3 sequence reads: CASSRVSGPGIYGYTF. CDR3 nucleotides: TGTGCCAGCAGCCGAGTGAGTGGGCCAGGGATCTATGGCTACACCTTC.

V and J are TRBV6-1 and TRBJ1-2, with a tentative D call TRBD1 (5 bases). There are 12 residues in the CDR3. V lost 3 bases and J lost 6, with 8 bases in between. The germline V gene encodes CDR1 MNHNS and CDR2 SASEGT. CDR3 sequence (DNA): TGTGCCAGCAGTGAGACAGTTCATGGCTACACCTTC. It translates to CASSETVHGYTF.

V and J are TRBV28 and TRBJ2-3, with 11 bases fitting TRBD1. In germline, CDR1 is MDHEN, CDR2 SYDVKM. Germline trimming cut 3 bases from V and 0 bases from J; bases unmatched to any gene: 2. This CDR3 spans 16 amino acids. The CDR3 spells CASSFGQGASTDTQYF. The CDR3 nucleotides are TGTGCCAGCAGTTTCGGACAGGGGGCTAGCACAGATACGCAGTATTTT.

This clone was observed a few times. V is TRBV7-9 and J is TRBJ2-1, with 12 positions matching TRBD2. CDR3 length equals 14 residues. CDR1 SEHNR and CDR2 FQNEAQ come from the germline V gene (reference sequence). V lost 5 bases to trimming and J lost 10 bases; unmatched junction nucleotides: 6. DNA for the CDR3: TGTGCCAGCAGCGAGACTAGCGGGAGCGGCGAGCAGTTCTTC. It encodes CASSETSGSGEQFF.

The genes are TRBV15 and TRBJ2-7; possible D gene TRBD2, 5 bases. The CDR3 spans 14 residues. Germline-derived CDR1 and CDR2 are LNHNV and YYDKDF (reference sequence). Trimming left V 0 bases short and J 3 bases short, with 9 bases between. The CDR3, as DNA: TGTGCCACCAGCAGAGAAAGGAGGATCTACGAGCAGTACTTC. Encoded protein: CATSRERRIYEQYF.

This rearrangement joins TRBV27 to TRBJ2-4; D is possibly TRBD1 (6 bases). Trimming removed 8 bases from V and 0 bases from J, with 20 bases in between. Germline-derived CDR1 and CDR2 are MNHEY and SMNVEV (reference sequence). The CDR3 loop spans 17 amino acids. The CDR3 reads CASGYWSTGIAKNIQYF. The CDR3 DNA reads as TGTGCCAGCGGATATTGGTCGACAGGAATAGCCAAAAACATTCAGTACTTC.

This chain links TRBV25-1 with TRBJ2-7; TRBD1 might be the D (6 bases). The length of the CDR3 is 15 residues. V was trimmed by 3 bases and J by 0 bases, leaving 12 bases between them. The V gene's germline CDR1 is MGHDK and CDR2 SYGVNS. CDR3 DNA sequence: TGTGCCAGCAGTGACTGGGTCAGGGGCTCCTACGAGCAGTACTTC. This encodes CASSDWVRGSYEQYF.

The chain carries TRBV5-1 and TRBJ1-2, with D perhaps matching TRBD1 (6 bases). This CDR3 has 15 residues. V was cut by 6 bases and J by 0 bases, with 15 bases left in between. Germline V gives CDR1 SGHRS, CDR2 YFSETQ. CDR3 residues: CASNNRTDSNYGYTF. As DNA, the CDR3 is TGCGCCAGCAACAATCGGACAGACTCTAACTATGGCTACACCTTC.